This T cell receptor (beta chain) was retrieved from a study of beta chain features in type 1 diabetes. The study's findings and limits: Type 1 diabetes patients had moderately but significantly shorter TCRB CDR3s in all four CD4+ subsets.

The study reverse transcribed the entire isolated RNA, so it sequenced expressed TCRB transcripts. Data came from immunoSEQ multiplex PCR; TCRdb stores just in-frame clones and leaves some out. The sample holds 500,000 to 800,000 clones, 9.5% to 15% seen once. Trimming stripped 4 bases from V and 1 base from J, with 18 bases between. The CDR3 contains 17 residues. Germline V gene sequence: CDR1 SGHNT, CDR2 YYREEE (reference sequence). With respect to this clone: Its antigen remains unknown.

This rearrangement joins TRBV5-4 to TRBJ2-1; weak D call: TRBD2 (7 bases). This receptor was obtained from a man aged 25-45 years with type 1 diabetes. The sample consisted of naive CD4+ T cells from blood. The CDR3 reads CASSHKAAGASYNEQFF. The CDR3 region has the DNA TGTGCCAGCAGCCACAAGGCCGCGGGGGCTTCCTACAATGAGCAGTTCTTC.